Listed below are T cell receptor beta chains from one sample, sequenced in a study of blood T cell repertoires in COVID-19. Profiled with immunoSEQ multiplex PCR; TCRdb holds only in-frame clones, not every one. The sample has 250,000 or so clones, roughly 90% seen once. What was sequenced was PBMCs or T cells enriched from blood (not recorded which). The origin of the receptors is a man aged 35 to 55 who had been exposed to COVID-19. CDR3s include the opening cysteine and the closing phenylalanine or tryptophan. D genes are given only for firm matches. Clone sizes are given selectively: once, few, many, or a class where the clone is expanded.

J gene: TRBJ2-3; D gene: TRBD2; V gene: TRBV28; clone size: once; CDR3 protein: CASSFALAEATDTQYF; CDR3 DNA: TGTGCCAGCAGCTTCGCACTAGCGGAGGCCACAGATACGCAGTATTTT
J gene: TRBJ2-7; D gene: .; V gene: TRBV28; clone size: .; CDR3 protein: CASSLTGLTYEQYF; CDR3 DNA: TGTGCCAGCAGTTTAACAGGGTTAACCTACGAGCAGTACTTC
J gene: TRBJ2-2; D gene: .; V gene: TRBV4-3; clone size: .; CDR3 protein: CASSQDEGGHTGELFF; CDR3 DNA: TGCGCCAGCAGCCAAGATGAGGGGGGGCACACCGGGGAGCTGTTTTTT
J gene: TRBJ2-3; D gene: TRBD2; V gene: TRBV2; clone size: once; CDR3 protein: CASRPTSGITDTQYF; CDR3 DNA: TGTGCCAGCAGACCCACTAGCGGGATTACAGATACGCAGTATTTT
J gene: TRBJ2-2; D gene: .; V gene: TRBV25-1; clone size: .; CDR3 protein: CASSDTAKNTGELFF; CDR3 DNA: TGTGCCAGCAGTGATACAGCAAAGAACACCGGGGAGCTGTTTTTT
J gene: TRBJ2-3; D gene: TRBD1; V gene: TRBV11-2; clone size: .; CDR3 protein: CASSFLTGAADTQYF; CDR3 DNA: TGTGCCAGCAGCTTCTTAACAGGGGCGGCAGATACGCAGTATTTT
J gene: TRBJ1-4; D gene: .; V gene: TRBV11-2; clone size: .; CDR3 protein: CASSLVAANNEKLFF; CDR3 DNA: TGTGCCAGCAGCTTAGTAGCAGCTAATAATGAAAAACTGTTTTTT
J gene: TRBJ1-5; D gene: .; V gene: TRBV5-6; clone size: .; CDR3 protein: CASSLAGRLSNQPQHF; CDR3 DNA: TGTGCCAGCAGCTTGGCCGGGAGGTTAAGCAATCAGCCCCAGCATTTT
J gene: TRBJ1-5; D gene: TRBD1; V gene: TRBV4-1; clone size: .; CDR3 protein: CASSQADLGQGWDNQPQHF; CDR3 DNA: TGCGCCAGCAGCCAAGCGGATCTGGGACAGGGGTGGGACAATCAGCCCCAGCATTTT
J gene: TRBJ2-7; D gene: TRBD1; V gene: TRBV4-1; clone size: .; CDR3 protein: CASSLGQGSHEQYF; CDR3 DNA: TGCGCCAGCAGCCTCGGACAGGGAAGCCACGAGCAGTACTTC
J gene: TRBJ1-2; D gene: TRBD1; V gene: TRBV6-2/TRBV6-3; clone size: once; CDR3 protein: CASSRTTGGRGYTF; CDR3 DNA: TGTGCCAGCAGTCGTACGACAGGGGGCCGTGGCTACACCTTC
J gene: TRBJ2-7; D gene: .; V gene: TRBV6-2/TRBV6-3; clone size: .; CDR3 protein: CASSYSQGRYEQYF; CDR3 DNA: TGTGCCAGCAGTTACTCACAGGGACGCTACGAGCAGTACTTC
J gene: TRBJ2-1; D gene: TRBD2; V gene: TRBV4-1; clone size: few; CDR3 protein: CASSQYLMGLARTDEQFF; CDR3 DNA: TGCGCCAGCAGCCAATATCTTATGGGACTAGCACGAACGGATGAGCAGTTCTTC
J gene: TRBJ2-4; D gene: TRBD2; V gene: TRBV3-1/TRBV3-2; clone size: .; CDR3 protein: CASSQERGAVGLAVAKNIQYF; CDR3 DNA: TGTGCCAGCAGCCAAGAAAGGGGGGCTGTGGGACTAGCGGTCGCCAAAAACATTCAGTACTTC
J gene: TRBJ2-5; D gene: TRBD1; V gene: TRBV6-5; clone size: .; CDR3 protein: CASSSTGQETQYF; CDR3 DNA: TGTGCCAGCAGTTCGACAGGGCAAGAGACCCAGTACTTC
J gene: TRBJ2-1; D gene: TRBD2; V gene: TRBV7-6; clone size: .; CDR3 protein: CASSLGTSGYNEQFF; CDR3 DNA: TGTGCCAGCAGCTTAGGGACTAGCGGATACAATGAGCAGTTCTTC
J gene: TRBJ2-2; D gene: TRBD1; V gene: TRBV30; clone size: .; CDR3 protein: CAWSETGLSSGELFF; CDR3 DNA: TGTGCCTGGAGTGAGACAGGGCTGAGTTCCGGGGAGCTGTTTTTT
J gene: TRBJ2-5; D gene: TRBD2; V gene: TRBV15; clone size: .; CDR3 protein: CATSRGFSGGEETQYF; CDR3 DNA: TGTGCCACCAGCAGAGGTTTTTCGGGGGGGGAAGAGACCCAGTACTTC
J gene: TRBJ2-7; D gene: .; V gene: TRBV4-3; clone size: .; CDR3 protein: CASSQDDRQAGVHEQYF; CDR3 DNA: TGCGCCAGCAGCCAAGATGATCGGCAGGCAGGGGTCCACGAGCAGTACTTC
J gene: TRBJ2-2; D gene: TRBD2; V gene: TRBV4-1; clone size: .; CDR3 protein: CASSQDELLAANSGELFF; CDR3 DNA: TGCGCCAGCAGCCAAGATGAATTACTAGCGGCGAACTCAGGGGAGCTGTTTTTT
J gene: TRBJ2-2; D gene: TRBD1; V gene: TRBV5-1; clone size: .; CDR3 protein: CASGGQGDSNTGELFF; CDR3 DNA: TGCGCCAGCGGCGGACAGGGAGACTCGAACACCGGGGAGCTGTTTTTT
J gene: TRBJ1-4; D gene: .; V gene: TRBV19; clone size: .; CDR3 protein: CASSITGANEKLFF; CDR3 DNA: TGTGCCAGTAGTATAACGGGGGCTAATGAAAAACTGTTTTTT
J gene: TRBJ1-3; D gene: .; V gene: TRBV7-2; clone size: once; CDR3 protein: CASSLRGPSGNTIYF; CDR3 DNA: TGTGCCAGCAGCTTAAGAGGTCCCTCCGGAAACACCATATATTTT
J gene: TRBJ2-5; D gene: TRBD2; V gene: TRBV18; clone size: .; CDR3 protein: CASSPQREGETQYF; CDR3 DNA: TGTGCCAGCTCCCCCCAGCGGGAGGGAGAGACCCAGTACTTC
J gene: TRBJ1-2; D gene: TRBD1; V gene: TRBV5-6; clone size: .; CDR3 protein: CASSPGQGAYGYTF; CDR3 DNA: TGTGCCAGCAGCCCCGGACAGGGCGCCTATGGCTACACCTTC
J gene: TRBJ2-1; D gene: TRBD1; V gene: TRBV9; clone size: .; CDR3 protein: CASSPVAGTGVNEQFF; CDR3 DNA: TGTGCCAGCAGCCCAGTTGCCGGGACAGGGGTCAATGAGCAGTTCTTC
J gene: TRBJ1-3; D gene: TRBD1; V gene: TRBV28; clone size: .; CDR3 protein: CASSFRGSSGNTIYF; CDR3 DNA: TGTGCCAGCAGTTTCAGGGGGAGCTCTGGAAACACCATATATTTT
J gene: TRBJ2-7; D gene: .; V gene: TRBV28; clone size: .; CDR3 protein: CASSLGRGEQYF; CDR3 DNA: TGTGCCAGCAGTTTAGGAAGAGGCGAGCAGTACTTC
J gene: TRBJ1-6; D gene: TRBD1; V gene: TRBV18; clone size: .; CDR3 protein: CASSPRTGGVSPLHF; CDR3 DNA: TGTGCCAGCTCACCTAGGACAGGGGGTGTTTCACCCCTCCACTTT
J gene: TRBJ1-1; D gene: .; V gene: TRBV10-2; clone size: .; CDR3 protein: CASSESRQEAFF; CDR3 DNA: TGCGCCAGCAGTGAGTCACGACAGGAAGCTTTCTTT
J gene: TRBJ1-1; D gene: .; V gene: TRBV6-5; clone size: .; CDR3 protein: CASSYSGGVTEAFF; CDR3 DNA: TGTGCCAGCAGTTATTCTGGGGGGGTCACTGAAGCTTTCTTT
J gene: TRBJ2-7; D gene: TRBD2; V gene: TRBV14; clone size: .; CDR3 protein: CASSQDRFLAGGQPYEQYF; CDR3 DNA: TGTGCCAGCAGCCAAGATCGGTTTCTAGCGGGAGGGCAGCCCTACGAGCAGTACTTC
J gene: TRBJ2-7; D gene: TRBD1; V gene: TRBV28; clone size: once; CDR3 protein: CASRRTGAYEQYF; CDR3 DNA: TGTGCCAGCCGACGGACAGGGGCCTACGAGCAGTACTTC
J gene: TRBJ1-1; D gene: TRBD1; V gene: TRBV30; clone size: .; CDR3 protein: CAWSLGDRGGGMNTEAFF; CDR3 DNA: TGTGCCTGGAGTCTTGGGGACAGGGGAGGAGGGATGAACACTGAAGCTTTCTTT
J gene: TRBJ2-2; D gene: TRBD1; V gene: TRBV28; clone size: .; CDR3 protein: CASSVGQGAMRRELFF; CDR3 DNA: TGTGCCAGCAGTGTCGGACAGGGGGCAATGAGGAGGGAGCTGTTTTTT
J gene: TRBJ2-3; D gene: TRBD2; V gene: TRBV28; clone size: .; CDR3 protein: CASSPSVLAGGNTQYF; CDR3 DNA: TGTGCCAGCAGTCCGAGCGTCTTAGCGGGAGGAAATACGCAGTATTTT
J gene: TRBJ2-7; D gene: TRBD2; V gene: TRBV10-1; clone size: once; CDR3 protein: CASSDPGTRGYEQYF; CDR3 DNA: TGCGCCAGCAGTGATCCCGGGACTAGGGGGTACGAGCAGTACTTC
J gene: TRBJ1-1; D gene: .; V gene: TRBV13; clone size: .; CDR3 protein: CASSSRGYTEAFF; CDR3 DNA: TGTGCCAGCAGCTCCAGAGGATACACTGAAGCTTTCTTT
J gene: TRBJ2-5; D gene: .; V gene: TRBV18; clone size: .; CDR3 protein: CASSPLLGERKTQYF; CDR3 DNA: TGTGCCAGCTCACCACTTCTAGGGGAAAGAAAGACCCAGTACTTC
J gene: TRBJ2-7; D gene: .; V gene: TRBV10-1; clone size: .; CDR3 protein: CASSERGSPYEQYF; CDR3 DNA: TGCGCCAGCAGTGAGAGAGGGTCCCCCTACGAGCAGTACTTC
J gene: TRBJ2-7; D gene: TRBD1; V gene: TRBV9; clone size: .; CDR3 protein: CASSVFGGQGSDEQYF; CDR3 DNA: TGTGCCAGCAGCGTATTCGGGGGACAGGGTTCTGACGAGCAGTACTTC
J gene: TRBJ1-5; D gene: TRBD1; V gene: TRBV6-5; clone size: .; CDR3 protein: CASSYDPQGENQPQHF; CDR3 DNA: TGTGCCAGCAGTTACGACCCACAGGGGGAGAATCAGCCCCAGCATTTT
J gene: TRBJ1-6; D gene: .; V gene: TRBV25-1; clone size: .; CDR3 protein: CASSALGEGDNSPLHF; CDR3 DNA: TGTGCCAGCAGTGCCTTAGGGGAGGGGGATAATTCACCCCTCCACTTT
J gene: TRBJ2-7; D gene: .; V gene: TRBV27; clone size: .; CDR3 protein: CASSLKSAAHYEQYF; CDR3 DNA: TGTGCCAGCAGTTTAAAATCAGCGGCCCACTACGAGCAGTACTTC
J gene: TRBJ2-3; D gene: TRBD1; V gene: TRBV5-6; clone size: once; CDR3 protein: CASRHRDRVGTDTQYF; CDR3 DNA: TGTGCCAGCCGCCACAGGGACAGGGTTGGCACAGATACGCAGTATTTT
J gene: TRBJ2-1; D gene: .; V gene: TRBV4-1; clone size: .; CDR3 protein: CASRHIGGNEQFF; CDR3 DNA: TGCGCCAGCAGACACATAGGGGGCAATGAGCAGTTCTTC
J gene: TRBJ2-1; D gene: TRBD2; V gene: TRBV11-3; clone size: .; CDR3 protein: CASNQTSGKNEQFF; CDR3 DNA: TGTGCCAGCAACCAGACTAGCGGGAAGAATGAGCAGTTCTTC
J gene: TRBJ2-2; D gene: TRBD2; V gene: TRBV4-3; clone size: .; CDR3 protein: CASSFGRVGGELFF; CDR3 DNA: TGCGCCAGCTCTTTCGGGAGGGTTGGCGGGGAGCTGTTTTTT
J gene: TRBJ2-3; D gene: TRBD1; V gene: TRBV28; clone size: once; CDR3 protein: CASSSPPLDRNQDTQYF; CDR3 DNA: TGTGCCAGCAGTTCACCCCCTTTGGACAGGAACCAAGATACGCAGTATTTT
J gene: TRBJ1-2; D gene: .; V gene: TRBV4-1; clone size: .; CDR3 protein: CASSQDPLNYGYTF; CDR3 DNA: TGCGCCAGCAGCCAAGATCCTCTAAACTATGGCTACACCTTC
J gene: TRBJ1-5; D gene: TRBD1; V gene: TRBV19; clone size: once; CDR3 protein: CASRRQVTGGLGNQPQHF; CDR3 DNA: TGTGCCAGTAGAAGACAAGTCACAGGGGGCTTGGGCAATCAGCCCCAGCATTTT
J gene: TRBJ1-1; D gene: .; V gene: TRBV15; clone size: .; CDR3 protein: CATSREQLLNTEAFF; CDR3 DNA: TGTGCCACCAGCAGAGAACAGCTTCTGAACACTGAAGCTTTCTTT
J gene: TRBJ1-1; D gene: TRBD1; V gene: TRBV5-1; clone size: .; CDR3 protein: CASSHQGGYTEAFF; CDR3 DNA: TGCGCCAGCAGCCATCAGGGGGGCTACACTGAAGCTTTCTTT
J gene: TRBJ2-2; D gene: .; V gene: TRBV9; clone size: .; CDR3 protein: CASSVPSETGELFF; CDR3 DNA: TGTGCCAGCAGCGTGCCTAGCGAGACCGGGGAGCTGTTTTTT
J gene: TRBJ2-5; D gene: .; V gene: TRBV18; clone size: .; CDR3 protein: CASSTSAAGQETQYF; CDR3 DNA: TGTGCCAGCTCAACCAGCGCGGCGGGGCAAGAGACCCAGTACTTC